What follows are 13 T cell receptor beta chains derived from one specimen sequenced in a study of cytomegalovirus exposure and HLA in healthy donors. 13 Jbeta primers and 60 Vbeta primers were used for the PCR. Clones were sequenced by immunoSEQ multiplex PCR, and TCRdb holds only the in-frame ones, with some missing. The data show over 100,000 clones, under 85% seen once. The source material was PBMCs. The receptors were sampled from a woman between 50 and 59 years old in good health and CMV-seropositive.

This clone was found once. V gene TRBV7-3 combines with J gene TRBJ2-1, with TRBD2 as a possible D gene (5 bases). Germline loops: CDR1 SGHTA, CDR2 FQGTGA. The CDR3 is 15 amino acids. V lost 2 bases and J lost 5, with 13 bases in between. The CDR3 DNA reads as TGTGCCAGCAGCTTAGGGCTAGCAGCTAACAATGAGCAGTTCTTC. Amino acid sequence: CASSLGLAANNEQFF.

The chain recombines TRBV30 with TRBJ2-5, with 7 bases identical to TRBD2. Losses at the gene ends were 0 bases for V and 5 bases for J; bases not matched to a gene: 12. CDR1 is GTSNPN, CDR2 SVGIG, per germline (reference sequence). This CDR3 comprises 16 residues. Here the CDR3 reads CAWSVRDSGPLETQYF. The CDR3 DNA sequence: TGTGCCTGGAGTGTACGGGATAGCGGGCCCTTGGAGACCCAGTACTTC.

This rearrangement joins TRBV7-2 to TRBJ2-7, with TRBD2 identical over 10 bases. Trimming cost V 3 bases and J 0 bases; bases outside gene matches: 5. Germline V lookup: CDR1 SGHTA, CDR2 FQGNSA. The CDR3 is made up of 16 amino acids. The DNA for the CDR3 is TGTGCCAGCAGCTTCGCTAGCGGGGGAAGCTCCTACGAGCAGTACTTC. This translates into CASSFASGGSSYEQYF.

This clone was counted between two and nine times. The rearrangement joins TRBV4-3 to TRBJ1-1, with 7 bases fitting TRBD1. J lost 7 bases, V lost 0 bases, and 5 bases had no gene match. Looked up from germline, CDR1 is LGHNA and CDR2 is YSLEER. The CDR3 sequence is 14 residues long. CDR3 in DNA: TGCGCCAGCAGCCAAGATCGGACAGGTATTGAAGCTTTCTTT. It translates to CASSQDRTGIEAFF.

The chain couples TRBV7-3 to TRBJ2-4; D is possibly TRBD2 (6 bases). Germline CDR1 and CDR2: SGHTA and FQGTGA. V lost 1 base and J 9 bases, leaving 22 bases between the germline ends. The CDR3 extends over 17 amino acids. CDR3: CASSLNPTFGGGGIQYF. The CDR3 DNA sequence: TGTGCCAGCAGCTTAAACCCCACTTTTGGGGGAGGAGGCATTCAGTACTTC.

V is TRBV11-2 and J is TRBJ2-5, with TRBD1 identical over 9 bases. The CDR3 sequence is 16 residues long. V was clipped by 5 bases and J by 0 bases; unmatched bases: 7. CDR1 and CDR2 (germline): SGHAT, FQNNGV. Here the CDR3 reads CASSQQGASYQETQYF. The CDR3 coding sequence is TGTGCCAGCAGCCAACAGGGGGCATCATACCAAGAGACCCAGTACTTC. Together with reference TRBV11-2 and TRBJ2-5, the CDR3 gives the full variable domain: EAGVAQSPRYKIIEKRQSVAFWCNPISGHATLYWYQQILGQGPKLLIQFQNNGVVDDSQLPKDRFSAERLKGVDSTLKIQPAKLEDSAVYLCASSQQGASYQETQYFGPGTRLLVL.

This clone was seen a single time. V and J are TRBV6-6 and TRBJ2-5, with a tentative D call TRBD1 (5 bases). The J call is uncertain, as TRBJ2-7 better fits the DNA end. The CDR3 sequence is 14 residues long. From germline, CDR1 is MNHNY and CDR2 SVGAGI (reference sequence). The CDR3 DNA reads as TGTGCCAGCAGCCGCGAGACAGCTTCCTACGAGCAGTACTTC. Translation gives CASSRETASYEQYF.

This chain connects TRBV9 to TRBJ2-2; 10 bases align to TRBD2. Germline CDR1 reads SGDLS; CDR2 reads YYNGEE. Germline trimming cut 4 bases from V and 7 bases from J; bases unmatched to any gene: 7. This CDR3 has 15 residues. CDR3 DNA sequence: TGTGCCAGCAGCCGCAGCGGGGGGGCAGACGGGGAGCTGTTTTTT. Translation gives CASSRSGGADGELFF.

V gene TRBV7-6 combines with J gene TRBJ2-1; D is possibly TRBD1 (6 bases). The CDR3 loop spans 16 amino acids. Germline CDR1 SGHVS, CDR2 FNYEAQ. V dropped 4 bases and J dropped 8 bases, with 21 bases sitting between them. CDR3 protein: CASSSLSHRVGDEQFF. In DNA, the CDR3 is TGTGCCAGCAGCTCTCTCTCGCACAGGGTTGGGGATGAGCAGTTCTTC.

This rearrangement joins TRBV5-4 to TRBJ1-1; 7 nucleotides align to TRBD1. V was clipped by 2 bases and J by 1 base; unmatched bases: 2. Germline CDR1 is SGHNT and CDR2 is YYREEE (reference sequence). The CDR3 has 14 amino acids. Written as DNA, the CDR3 is TGTGCCAGCAGCTTTGCAGGGGGGAACACTGAAGCTTTCTTT. Translated, it gives CASSFAGGNTEAFF.

J is TRBJ2-3 and V is TRBV6-5, with a possible D match to TRBD1 (6 bases). The V end was cut by 6 bases, the J end by 0 bases, with 10 bases between. The CDR3 has 14 amino acids. Germline CDR1 and CDR2: MNHEY and SVGAGI. The CDR3 loop is CASRKDSSTDTQYF. In nucleotides, the CDR3 is TGTGCCAGCAGGAAGGACAGTAGCACAGATACGCAGTATTTT.

V is TRBV2 and J is TRBJ2-3; D unresolved. CDR3 length: 14 residues. The V end lost 5 bases, the J end lost 2 bases, and 11 bases lay between the germline ends. CDR1 is SNHLY, CDR2 FYNNEI, per germline. CDR3 protein: CASSWRLSTDTQYF. The DNA for the CDR3 is TGTGCCAGCAGTTGGCGGTTATCCACAGATACGCAGTATTTT.

This clone was recorded a few times. The chain links TRBV5-3 to TRBJ2-7, with TRBD1 matching 7 bases. TRBV5-3 is identified as an open reading frame with a role that is uncertain. The trim removed 4 bases at V and 3 bases at J, leaving 4 bases unmatched. This CDR3 spans 13 amino acids. In nucleotides, the CDR3 is TGTGCCAGAAGCCGGGACAGCTTCTACGAGCAGTACTTC. This sequence encodes CARSRDSFYEQYF.